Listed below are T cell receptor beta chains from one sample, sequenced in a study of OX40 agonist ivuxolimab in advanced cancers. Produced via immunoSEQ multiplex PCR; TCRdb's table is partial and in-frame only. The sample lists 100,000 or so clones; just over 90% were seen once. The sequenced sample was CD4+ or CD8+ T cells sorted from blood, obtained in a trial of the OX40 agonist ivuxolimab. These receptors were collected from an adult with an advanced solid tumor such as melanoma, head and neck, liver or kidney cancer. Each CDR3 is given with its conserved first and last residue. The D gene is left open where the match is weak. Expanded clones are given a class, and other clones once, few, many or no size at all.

CDR3: CASSSRLAGVAGELFF; DNA: TGTGCCAGCAGCAGTAGACTAGCGGGAGTGGCCGGGGAGCTGTTTTTT; J: TRBJ2-2; V: TRBV7-6; D: TRBD2; size: NA
CDR3: CARDRQELSYNEQFF; DNA: TGTGCCAGAGACCGACAGGAACTTTCCTACAATGAGCAGTTCTTC; J: TRBJ2-1; V: TRBV11-3; D: NA; size: NA
CDR3: CASSIDRGVYGYTF; DNA: TGTGCCAGTAGTATAGATCGAGGAGTCTATGGCTACACCTTC; J: TRBJ1-2; V: TRBV19; D: NA; size: few
CDR3: CASLLGRSQVDTEAFF; DNA: TGTGCCAGCTTATTAGGAAGGTCCCAAGTGGACACTGAAGCTTTCTTT; J: TRBJ1-1; V: TRBV28; D: NA; size: NA
CDR3: CASSLGGSGLQETQYF; DNA: TGTGCCAGCAGCTTAGGGGGTAGCGGGCTCCAAGAGACCCAGTACTTC; J: TRBJ2-5; V: TRBV11-3; D: TRBD2; size: NA
CDR3: CASRSPSGLAGSEQFF; DNA: TGTGCCAGCAGATCACCTTCGGGACTAGCGGGTTCTGAGCAGTTCTTC; J: TRBJ2-1; V: TRBV2; D: TRBD2; size: NA
CDR3: CASSLEGNNEQFF; DNA: TGCGCCAGCAGCTTGGAAGGGAACAATGAGCAGTTCTTC; J: TRBJ2-1; V: TRBV5-1; D: NA; size: few
CDR3: CASSLGDSYSYEQYF; DNA: TGTGCCAGCAGCTTAGGGGACAGCTACTCCTACGAGCAGTACTTC; J: TRBJ2-7; V: TRBV11-1; D: TRBD1; size: NA
CDR3: CATSGQTFTGELFF; DNA: TGTGCCACCAGCGGGCAGACCTTCACCGGGGAGCTGTTTTTT; J: TRBJ2-2; V: TRBV15; D: NA; size: NA
CDR3: CASSWVDSDNEQFF; DNA: TGTGCCAGCAGCTGGGTGGACAGTGACAATGAGCAGTTCTTC; J: TRBJ2-1; V: TRBV6-6; D: NA; size: NA
CDR3: CSVGRNTGELFF; DNA: TGCAGCGTCGGTAGGAACACCGGGGAGCTGTTTTTT; J: TRBJ2-2; V: TRBV29-1; D: NA; size: NA
CDR3: CASSSSGQGAATGELFF; DNA: TGTGCCAGCTCATCCTCGGGACAGGGGGCGGCCACCGGGGAGCTGTTTTTT; J: TRBJ2-2; V: TRBV18; D: TRBD1; size: NA
CDR3: CAISGRLAGALGTDTQYF; DNA: TGTGCCATCAGTGGCAGACTAGCGGGAGCCTTGGGCACAGATACGCAGTATTTT; J: TRBJ2-3; V: TRBV10-3; D: TRBD2; size: few